Included here is one T cell receptor (beta chain) sequence, with context. This record belongs to a study of blood T cell repertoires in COVID-19. Study at large: Sites in the United States, Italy and Spain provided acute and convalescent COVID-19 samples. T cells, B-cell-depleted T cells, or PBMCs provided the cDNA or gDNA that served as material.

Germline CDR1 reads SGHDT; CDR2 reads YYEEEE. The CDR3 runs to 15 residues. The V gene end was trimmed by 4 bases and the J gene end by 6 bases; junction bases not matched to a gene: 10. As originally analysed: Estimation of nucleated cell counts was performed using reference gene primer amplification. Repertoires were generated with immunoSEQ multiplex PCR, while TCRdb's copy carries only in-frame clones and drops some. That table furnishes V, J and clone size, whereas the DNA furnished D and trimming. The sample has about 410,000 clones, around 86% seen once. This TCR derives from a woman between 25 and 40 years old with active or convalescent COVID-19. The chain uses TRBV5-6 and TRBJ2-1; the match to TRBD1 covers 7 bases. Sequences were obtained from peripheral blood. The CDR3 nucleotides are TGTGCCAGCAGCCGAAAGGGGGCTGCCTCCAATGAGCAGTTCTTC. This translates into CASSRKGAASNEQFF.